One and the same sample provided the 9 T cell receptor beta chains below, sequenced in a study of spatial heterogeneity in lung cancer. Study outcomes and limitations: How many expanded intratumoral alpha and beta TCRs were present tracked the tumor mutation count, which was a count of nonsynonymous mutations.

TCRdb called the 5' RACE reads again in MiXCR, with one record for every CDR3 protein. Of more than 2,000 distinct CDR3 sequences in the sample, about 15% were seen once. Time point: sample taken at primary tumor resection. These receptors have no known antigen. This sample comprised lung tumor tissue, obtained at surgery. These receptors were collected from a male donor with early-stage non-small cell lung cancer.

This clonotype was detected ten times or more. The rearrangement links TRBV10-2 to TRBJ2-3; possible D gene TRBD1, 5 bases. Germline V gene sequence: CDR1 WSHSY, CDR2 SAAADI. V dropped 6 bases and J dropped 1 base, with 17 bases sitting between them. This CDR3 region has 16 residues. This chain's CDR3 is CASSPSGQGRTDTQYF. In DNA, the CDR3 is TGCGCCAGCAGCCCTTCAGGGCAGGGCCGCACAGATACGCAGTATTTT.

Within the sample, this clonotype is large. The CDR3 loop is CASSQATGVNTEAFF. DNA for the CDR3: TGCGCCAGCAGCCAAGCCACAGGGGTGAACACTGAAGCTTTCTTT. The chain carries TRBV4-1 and TRBJ1-1, with 7 bases aligning to TRBD1. Germline V lookup: CDR1 MGHRA, CDR2 YSYEKL. The V gene end was trimmed by 1 base and the J gene end by 0 bases; junction bases not matched to a gene: 2. The CDR3 contains 15 residues.

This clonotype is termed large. The chain's CDR3 is CASSPGTGDYEQYF. In nucleotides, the CDR3 is TGTGCCAGCAGCCCCGGGACAGGGGACTACGAGCAGTACTTC. This sequence joins TRBV7-9 and TRBJ2-7; 10 bases are a match to TRBD1. Germline CDR1 reads SEHNR; CDR2 reads FQNEAQ (reference sequence). Unmatched junction bases numbered 4, after V lost 5 bases and J lost 3 bases. The CDR3 length is 14 residues.

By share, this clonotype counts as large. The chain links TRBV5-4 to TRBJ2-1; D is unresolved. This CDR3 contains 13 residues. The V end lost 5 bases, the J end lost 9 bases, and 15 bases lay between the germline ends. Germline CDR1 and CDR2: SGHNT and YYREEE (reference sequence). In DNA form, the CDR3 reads TGTGCCAGCAGTATTAGTAAGTTTGGTGAGCAGTTCTTC. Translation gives CASSISKFGEQFF. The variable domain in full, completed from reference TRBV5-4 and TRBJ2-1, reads ETGVTQSPTHLIKTRGQQVTLRCSSQSGHNTVSWYQQALGQGPQFIFQYYREEENGRGNFPPRFSGLQFPNYSSELNVNALELDDSALYLCASSISKFGEQFFGPGTRLTVL.

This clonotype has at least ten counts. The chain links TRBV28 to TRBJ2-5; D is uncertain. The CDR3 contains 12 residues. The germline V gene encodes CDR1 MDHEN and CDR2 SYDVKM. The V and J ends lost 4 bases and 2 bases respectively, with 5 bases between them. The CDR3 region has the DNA TGTGCCAGCAGTTACGGACAAGAGACCCAGTACTTC. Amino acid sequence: CASSYGQETQYF.

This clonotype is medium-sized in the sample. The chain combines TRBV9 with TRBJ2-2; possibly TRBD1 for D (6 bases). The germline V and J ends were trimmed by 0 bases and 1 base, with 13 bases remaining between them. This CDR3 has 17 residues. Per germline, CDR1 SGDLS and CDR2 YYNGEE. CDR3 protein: CASSVGLGTQNTGELFF. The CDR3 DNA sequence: TGTGCCAGCAGCGTAGGCCTAGGGACACAGAACACCGGGGAGCTGTTTTTT.

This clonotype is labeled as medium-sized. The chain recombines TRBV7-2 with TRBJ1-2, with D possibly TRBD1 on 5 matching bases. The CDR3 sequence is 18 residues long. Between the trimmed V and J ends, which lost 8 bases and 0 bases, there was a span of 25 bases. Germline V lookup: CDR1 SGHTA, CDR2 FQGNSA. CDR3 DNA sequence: TGTGCCAGCTTTAACTCTGGGGCAGATTCCCTCTCTAACTATGGCTACACCTTC. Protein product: CASFNSGADSLSNYGYTF. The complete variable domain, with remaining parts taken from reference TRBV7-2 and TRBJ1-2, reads GAGVSQSPSNKVTEKGKDVELRCDPISGHTALYWYRQSLGQGLEFLIYFQGNSAPDKSGLPSDRFSAERTGGSVSTLTIQRTQQEDSAVYLCASFNSGADSLSNYGYTFGSGTRLTVV.

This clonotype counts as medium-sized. CDR3 protein: CASSVGGSGEQFF. The CDR3 DNA reads as TGTGCCAGCAGCGTAGGAGGAAGCGGTGAGCAGTTCTTC. The chain employs TRBV9 and TRBJ2-1; the D gene is possibly TRBD2 (5 bases). Germline V CDR1 and CDR2: SGDLS, YYNGEE. This CDR3 has 13 amino acids. The ends were cut back, 0 bases at V and 9 bases at J, with 10 bases in the middle.

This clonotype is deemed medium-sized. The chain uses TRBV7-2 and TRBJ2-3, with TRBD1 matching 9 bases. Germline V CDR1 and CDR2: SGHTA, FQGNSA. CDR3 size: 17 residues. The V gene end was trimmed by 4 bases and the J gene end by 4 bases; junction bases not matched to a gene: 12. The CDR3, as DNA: TGTGCCAGCAGCTGGGGGGGGACAGGGCCCTTCGCAGATACGCAGTATTTT. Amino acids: CASSWGGTGPFADTQYF.